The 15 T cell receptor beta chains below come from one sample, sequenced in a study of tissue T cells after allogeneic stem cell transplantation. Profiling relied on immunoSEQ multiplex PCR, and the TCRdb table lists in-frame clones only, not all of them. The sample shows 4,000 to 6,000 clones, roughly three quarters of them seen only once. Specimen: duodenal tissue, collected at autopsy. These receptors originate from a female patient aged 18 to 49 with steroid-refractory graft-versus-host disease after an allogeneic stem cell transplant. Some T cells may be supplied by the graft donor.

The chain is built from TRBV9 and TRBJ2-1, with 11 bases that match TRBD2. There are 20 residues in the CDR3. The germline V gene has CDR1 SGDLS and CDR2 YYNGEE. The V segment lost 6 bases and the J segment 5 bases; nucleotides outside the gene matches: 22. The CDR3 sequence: CASNHFGQTLAGGPHNEQFF. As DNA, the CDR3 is TGTGCCAGCAACCACTTTGGACAGACTTTAGCGGGAGGGCCTCACAATGAGCAGTTCTTC.

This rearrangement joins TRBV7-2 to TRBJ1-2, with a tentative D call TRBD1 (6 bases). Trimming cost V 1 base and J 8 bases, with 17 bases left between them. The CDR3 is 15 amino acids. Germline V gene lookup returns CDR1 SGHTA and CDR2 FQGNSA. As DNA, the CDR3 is TGTGCCAGCAGCTTAGAACGACAGGTCCCCGGAGGCTACACCTTC. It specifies CASSLERQVPGGYTF.

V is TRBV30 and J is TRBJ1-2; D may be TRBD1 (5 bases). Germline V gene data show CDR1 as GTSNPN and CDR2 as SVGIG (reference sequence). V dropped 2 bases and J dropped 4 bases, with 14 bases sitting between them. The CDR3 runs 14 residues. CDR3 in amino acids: CAWSTGGALYGYTF. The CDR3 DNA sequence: TGTGCCTGGAGTACGGGAGGGGCTCTCTATGGCTACACCTTC.

The DNA of the CDR3 is TGTGCCAGCAGTTACTCGTTGCAGGGCAATCAGCCCCAGCATTTT. Protein sequence: CASSYSLQGNQPQHF. The chain employs TRBV6-5 and TRBJ1-5; no clear D gene. The CDR3 is 15 amino acids. Germline CDR1 reads MNHEY; CDR2 reads SVGAGI. Between the trimmed V and J ends, which lost 0 bases and 2 bases, there was a span of 8 bases.

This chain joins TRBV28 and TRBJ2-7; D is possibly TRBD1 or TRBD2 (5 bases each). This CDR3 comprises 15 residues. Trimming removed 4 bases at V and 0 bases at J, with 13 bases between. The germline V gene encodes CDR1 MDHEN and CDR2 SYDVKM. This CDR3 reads CASSSGPMSSYEQYF. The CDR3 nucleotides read TGTGCCAGCAGTTCGGGACCTATGAGCTCCTACGAGCAGTACTTC.

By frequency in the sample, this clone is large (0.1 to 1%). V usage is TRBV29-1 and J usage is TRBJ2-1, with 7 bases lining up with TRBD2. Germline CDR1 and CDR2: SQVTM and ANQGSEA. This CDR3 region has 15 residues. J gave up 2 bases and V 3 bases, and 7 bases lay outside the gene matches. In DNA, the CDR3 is TGCAGCGTTGAGGTCGGGGGGACCCCCTACAATGAGCAGTTCTTC. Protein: CSVEVGGTPYNEQFF.

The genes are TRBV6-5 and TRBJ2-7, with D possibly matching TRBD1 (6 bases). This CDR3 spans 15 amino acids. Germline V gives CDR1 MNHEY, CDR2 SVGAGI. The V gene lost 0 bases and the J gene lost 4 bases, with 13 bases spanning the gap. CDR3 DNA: TGTGCCAGCAGTTACTCTTCAGGGGCCACATACGAGCAGTACTTC. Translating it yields CASSYSSGATYEQYF.

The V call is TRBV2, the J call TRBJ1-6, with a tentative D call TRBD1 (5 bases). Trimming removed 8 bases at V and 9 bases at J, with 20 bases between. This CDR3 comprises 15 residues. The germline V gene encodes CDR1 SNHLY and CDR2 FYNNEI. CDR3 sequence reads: CASGGSRERSSPLHF. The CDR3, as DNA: TGTGCCAGCGGTGGGTCCAGGGAACGAAGTTCACCCCTCCACTTT.

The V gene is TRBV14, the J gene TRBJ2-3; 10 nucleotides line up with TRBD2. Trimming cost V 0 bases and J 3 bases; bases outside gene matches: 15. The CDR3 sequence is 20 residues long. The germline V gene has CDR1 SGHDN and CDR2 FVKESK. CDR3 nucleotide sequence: TGTGCCAGCAGCCAAGATTGGCTGGGCCTAGCGGGAGAGGAAACAGATACGCAGTATTTT. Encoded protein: CASSQDWLGLAGEETDTQYF.

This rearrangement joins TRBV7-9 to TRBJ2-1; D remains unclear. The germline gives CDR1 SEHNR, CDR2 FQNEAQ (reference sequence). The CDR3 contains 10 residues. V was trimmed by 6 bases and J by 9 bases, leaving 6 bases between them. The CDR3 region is CASRAIEQFF. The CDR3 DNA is TGTGCCAGCAGAGCGATTGAGCAGTTCTTC.

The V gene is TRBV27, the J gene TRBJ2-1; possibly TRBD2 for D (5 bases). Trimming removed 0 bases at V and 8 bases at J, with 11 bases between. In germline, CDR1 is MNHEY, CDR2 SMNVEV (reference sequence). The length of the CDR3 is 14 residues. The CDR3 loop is CASSLSAGYDEQFF. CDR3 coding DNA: TGTGCCAGCAGTTTATCCGCGGGTTACGATGAGCAGTTCTTC.

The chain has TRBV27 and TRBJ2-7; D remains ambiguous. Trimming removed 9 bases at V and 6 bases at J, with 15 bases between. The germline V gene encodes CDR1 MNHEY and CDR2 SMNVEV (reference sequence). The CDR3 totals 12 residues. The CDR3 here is CARGQELSEQYF. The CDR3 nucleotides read TGTGCCAGAGGGCAGGAGCTGTCCGAGCAGTACTTC.

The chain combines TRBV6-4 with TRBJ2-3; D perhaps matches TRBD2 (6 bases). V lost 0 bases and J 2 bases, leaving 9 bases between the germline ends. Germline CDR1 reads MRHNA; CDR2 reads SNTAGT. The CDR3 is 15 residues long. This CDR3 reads CASSDSEGITDTQYF. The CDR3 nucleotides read TGTGCCAGCAGTGACTCGGAGGGGATCACAGATACGCAGTATTTT.

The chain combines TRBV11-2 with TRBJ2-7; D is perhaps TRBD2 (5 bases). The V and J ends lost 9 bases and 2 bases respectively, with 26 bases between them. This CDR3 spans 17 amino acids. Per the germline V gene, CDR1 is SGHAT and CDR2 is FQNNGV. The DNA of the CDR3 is TGTGCCAGTATTCCGGGGAATGGACGGACCAGGACCTACGAGCAGTACTTC. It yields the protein CASIPGNGRTRTYEQYF.

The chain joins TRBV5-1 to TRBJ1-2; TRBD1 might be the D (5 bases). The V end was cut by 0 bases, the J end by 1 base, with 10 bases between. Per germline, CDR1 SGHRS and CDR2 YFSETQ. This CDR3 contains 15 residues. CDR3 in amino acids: CASSLGGRDNYGYTF. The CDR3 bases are TGCGCCAGCAGCTTGGGGGGCCGGGATAACTATGGCTACACCTTC. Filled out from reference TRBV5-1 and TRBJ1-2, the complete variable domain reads KAGVTQTPRYLIKTRGQQVTLSCSPISGHRSVSWYQQTPGQGLQFLFEYFSETQRNKGNFPGRFSGRQFSNSRSEMNVSTLELGDSALYLCASSLGGRDNYGYTFGSGTRLTVV.